This T cell receptor beta chain was recorded in a study of blood T cell repertoires in COVID-19. About the research overall: The United States, Italy and Spain provided the acute and convalescent COVID-19 samples. Sample material is recorded as cDNA or gDNA derived from T cells, B-cell-depleted T cells, or PBMCs.

Authors' methods: Amplification with reference gene primers provided the estimates of nucleated cell counts. Assay: immunoSEQ multiplex PCR; the TCRdb copy retains only in-frame clones and omits some. V and J calls and clone size are copied from that table; D and trimming were computed from the DNA. The sample includes fewer than 95,000 clones, under 85% seen only once; the top ten take less than 15%. CDR1 is LNHDA and CDR2 is SQIVND in the germline V gene (reference sequence). The V end lost 5 bases, the J end lost 2 bases, and 16 bases lay between the germline ends. The CDR3 has 16 residues. The sequence came from a human donor in a cohort sampled during active COVID-19. The V and J genes are TRBV19 and TRBJ2-4; a possible D gene is TRBD1 (6 bases). The specimen sequenced was peripheral blood. CDR3 DNA sequence: TGTGCCAGTAGTCCATTGACAGGAACCACCAAAAACATTCAGTACTTC. This codes for CASSPLTGTTKNIQYF.